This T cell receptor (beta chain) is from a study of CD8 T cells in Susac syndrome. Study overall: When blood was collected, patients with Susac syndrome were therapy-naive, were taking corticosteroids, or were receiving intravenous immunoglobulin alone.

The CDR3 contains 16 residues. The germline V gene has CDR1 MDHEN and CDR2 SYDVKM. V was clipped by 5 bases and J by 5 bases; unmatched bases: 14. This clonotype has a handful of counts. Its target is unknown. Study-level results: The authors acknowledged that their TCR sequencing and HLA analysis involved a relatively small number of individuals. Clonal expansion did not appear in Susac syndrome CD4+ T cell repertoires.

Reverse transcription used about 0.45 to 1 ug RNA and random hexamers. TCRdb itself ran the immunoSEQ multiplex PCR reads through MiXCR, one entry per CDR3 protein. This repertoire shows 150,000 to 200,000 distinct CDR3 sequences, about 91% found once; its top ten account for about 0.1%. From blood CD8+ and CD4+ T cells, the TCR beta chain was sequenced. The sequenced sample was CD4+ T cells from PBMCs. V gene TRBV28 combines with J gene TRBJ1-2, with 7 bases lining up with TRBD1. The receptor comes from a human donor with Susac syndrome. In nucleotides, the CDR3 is TGTGCCAGCAGTCAGTCGGGGGCCTCAGGGGGTTATGGCTACACCTTC. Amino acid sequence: CASSQSGASGGYGYTF.